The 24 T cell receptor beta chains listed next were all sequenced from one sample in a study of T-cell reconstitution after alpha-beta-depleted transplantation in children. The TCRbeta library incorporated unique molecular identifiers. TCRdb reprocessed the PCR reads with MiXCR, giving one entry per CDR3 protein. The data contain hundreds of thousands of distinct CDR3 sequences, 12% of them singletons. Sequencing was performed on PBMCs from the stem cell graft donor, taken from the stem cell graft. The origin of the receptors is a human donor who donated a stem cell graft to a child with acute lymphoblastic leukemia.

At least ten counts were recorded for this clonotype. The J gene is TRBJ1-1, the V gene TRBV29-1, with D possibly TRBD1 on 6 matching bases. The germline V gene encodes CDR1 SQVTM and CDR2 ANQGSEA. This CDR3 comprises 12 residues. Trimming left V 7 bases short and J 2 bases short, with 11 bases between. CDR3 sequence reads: CSGTGINTEAFF. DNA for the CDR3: TGCAGCGGCACAGGGATAAACACTGAAGCTTTCTTT.

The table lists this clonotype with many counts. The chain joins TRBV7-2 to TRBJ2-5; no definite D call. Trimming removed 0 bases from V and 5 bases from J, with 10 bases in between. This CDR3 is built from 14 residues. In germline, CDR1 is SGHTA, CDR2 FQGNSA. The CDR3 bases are TGTGCCAGCAGCTTAGCCCGTGGCACCGAGACCCAGTACTTC. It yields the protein CASSLARGTETQYF. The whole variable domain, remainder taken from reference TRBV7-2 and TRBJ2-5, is GAGVSQSPSNKVTEKGKDVELRCDPISGHTALYWYRQSLGQGLEFLIYFQGNSAPDKSGLPSDRFSAERTGGSVSTLTIQRTQQEDSAVYLCASSLARGTETQYFGPGTRLLVL.

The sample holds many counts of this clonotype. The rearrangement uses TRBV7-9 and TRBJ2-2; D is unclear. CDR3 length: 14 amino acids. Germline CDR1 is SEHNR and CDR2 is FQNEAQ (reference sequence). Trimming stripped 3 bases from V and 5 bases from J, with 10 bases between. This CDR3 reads CASSLDGSTGELFF. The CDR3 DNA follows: TGTGCCAGCAGCTTGGACGGATCTACCGGGGAGCTGTTTTTT.

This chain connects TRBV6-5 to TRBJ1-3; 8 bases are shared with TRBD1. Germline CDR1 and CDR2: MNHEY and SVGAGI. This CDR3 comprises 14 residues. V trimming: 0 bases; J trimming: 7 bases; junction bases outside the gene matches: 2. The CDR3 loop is CASSYSRTGNTIYF. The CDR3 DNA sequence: TGTGCCAGCAGTTACTCACGGACAGGGAACACCATATATTTT.

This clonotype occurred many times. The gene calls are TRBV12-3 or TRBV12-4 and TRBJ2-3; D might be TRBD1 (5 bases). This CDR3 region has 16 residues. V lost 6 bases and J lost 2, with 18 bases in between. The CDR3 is CASSFRASRLTDTQYF. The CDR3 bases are TGTGCCAGCAGCTTCAGGGCCTCAAGACTCACAGATACGCAGTATTTT.

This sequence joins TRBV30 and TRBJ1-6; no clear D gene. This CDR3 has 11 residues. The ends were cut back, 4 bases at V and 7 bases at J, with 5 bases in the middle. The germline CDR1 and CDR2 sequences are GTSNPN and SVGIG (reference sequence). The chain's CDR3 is CAWTLNSPLHF. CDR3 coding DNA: TGTGCCTGGACCCTCAATTCACCCCTCCACTTT.

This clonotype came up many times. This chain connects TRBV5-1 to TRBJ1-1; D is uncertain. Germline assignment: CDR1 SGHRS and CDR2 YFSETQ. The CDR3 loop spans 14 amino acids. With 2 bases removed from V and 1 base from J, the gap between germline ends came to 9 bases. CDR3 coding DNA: TGCGCCAGCAGCTTATCACAGAAGAACACTGAAGCTTTCTTT. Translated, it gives CASSLSQKNTEAFF.

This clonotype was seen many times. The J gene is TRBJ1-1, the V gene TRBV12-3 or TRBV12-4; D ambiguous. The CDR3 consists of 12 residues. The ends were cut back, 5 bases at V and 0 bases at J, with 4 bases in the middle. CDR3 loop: CASSDLNTEAFF. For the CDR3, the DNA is TGTGCCAGCAGTGACCTGAACACTGAAGCTTTCTTT.

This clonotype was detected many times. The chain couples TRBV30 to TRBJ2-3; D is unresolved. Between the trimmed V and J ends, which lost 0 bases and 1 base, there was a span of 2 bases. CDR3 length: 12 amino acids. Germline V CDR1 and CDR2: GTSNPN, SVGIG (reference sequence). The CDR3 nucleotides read TGTGCCTGGAGTGTGGGCACAGATACGCAGTATTTT. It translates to CAWSVGTDTQYF.

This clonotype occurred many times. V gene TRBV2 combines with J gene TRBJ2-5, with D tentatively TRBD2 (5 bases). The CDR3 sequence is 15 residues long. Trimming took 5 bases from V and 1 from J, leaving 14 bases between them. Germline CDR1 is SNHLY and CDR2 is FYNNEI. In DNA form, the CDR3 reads TGTGCCAGCAGTCAGCCCGGGGAGATCCAAGAGACCCAGTACTTC. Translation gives CASSQPGEIQETQYF.

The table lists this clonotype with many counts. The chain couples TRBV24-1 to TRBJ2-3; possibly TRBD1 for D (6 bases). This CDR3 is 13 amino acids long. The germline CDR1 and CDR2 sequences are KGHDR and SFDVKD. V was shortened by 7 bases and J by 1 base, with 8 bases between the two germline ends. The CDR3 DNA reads TGTGCCACCAGCAGGGGTGGCACAGATACGCAGTATTTT. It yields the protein CATSRGGTDTQYF.

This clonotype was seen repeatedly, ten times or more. CDR3 sequence: CASSWTDQETQYF. In nucleotides, the CDR3 is TGTGCCAGCAGCTGGACAGACCAAGAGACCCAGTACTTC. The chain recombines TRBV28 with TRBJ2-5; D may be TRBD1 (6 bases). The germline gives CDR1 MDHEN, CDR2 SYDVKM. Trimming pared 6 bases from V and 0 bases from J, leaving 8 bases between. This CDR3 is 13 amino acids long.

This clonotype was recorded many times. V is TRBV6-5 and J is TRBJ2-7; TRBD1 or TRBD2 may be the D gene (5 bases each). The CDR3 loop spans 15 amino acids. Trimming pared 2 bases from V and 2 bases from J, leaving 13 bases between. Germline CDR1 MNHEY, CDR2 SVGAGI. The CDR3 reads CASSYLGDPTYEQYF. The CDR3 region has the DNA TGTGCCAGCAGTTACCTGGGGGATCCAACCTACGAGCAGTACTTC.

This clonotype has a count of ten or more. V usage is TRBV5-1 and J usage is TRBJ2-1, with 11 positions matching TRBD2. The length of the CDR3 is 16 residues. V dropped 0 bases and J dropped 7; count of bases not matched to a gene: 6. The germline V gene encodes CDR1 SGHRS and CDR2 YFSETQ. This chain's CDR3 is CASSLVLAGAENEQFF. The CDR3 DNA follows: TGCGCCAGCAGCTTGGTACTAGCGGGAGCAGAAAATGAGCAGTTCTTC.

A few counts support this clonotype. The CDR3 bases are TGTGCCAGCAGCTTAGCTGGAAGAGGACATCAACCCTACGAGCAGTACTTC. Its translation is CASSLAGRGHQPYEQYF. J is TRBJ2-7 and V is TRBV7-2; D is perhaps TRBD1 (5 bases). Trimming left V 0 bases short and J 2 bases short, with 17 bases between. From germline, CDR1 is SGHTA and CDR2 FQGNSA. The CDR3 spans 17 residues.

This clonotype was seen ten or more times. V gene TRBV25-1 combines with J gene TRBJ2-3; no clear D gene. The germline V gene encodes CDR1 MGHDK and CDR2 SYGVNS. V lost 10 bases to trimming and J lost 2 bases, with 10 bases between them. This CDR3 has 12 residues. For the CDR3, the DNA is TGTGCCACGGTAGACCTCACAGATACGCAGTATTTT. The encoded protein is CATVDLTDTQYF.

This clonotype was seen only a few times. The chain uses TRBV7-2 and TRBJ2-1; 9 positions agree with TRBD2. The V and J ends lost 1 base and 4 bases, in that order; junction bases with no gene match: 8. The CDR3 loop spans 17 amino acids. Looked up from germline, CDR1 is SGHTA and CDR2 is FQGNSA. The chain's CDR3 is CASSLGGGGAGYNEQFF. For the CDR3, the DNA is TGTGCCAGCAGCTTAGGCGGCGGGGGGGCGGGGTACAATGAGCAGTTCTTC.

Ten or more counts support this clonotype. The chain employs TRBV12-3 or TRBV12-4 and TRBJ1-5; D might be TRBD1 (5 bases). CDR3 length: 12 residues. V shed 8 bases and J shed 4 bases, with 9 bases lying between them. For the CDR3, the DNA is TGTGCCAGCCAGGGTGGGAATCAGCCCCAGCATTTT. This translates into CASQGGNQPQHF.

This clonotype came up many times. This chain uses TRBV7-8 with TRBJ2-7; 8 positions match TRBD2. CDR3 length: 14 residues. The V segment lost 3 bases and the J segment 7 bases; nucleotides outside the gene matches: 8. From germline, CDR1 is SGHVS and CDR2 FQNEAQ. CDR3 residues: CASSFTSGFLEQYF. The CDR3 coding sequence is TGTGCCAGCAGCTTTACTAGCGGCTTCTTGGAGCAGTACTTC.

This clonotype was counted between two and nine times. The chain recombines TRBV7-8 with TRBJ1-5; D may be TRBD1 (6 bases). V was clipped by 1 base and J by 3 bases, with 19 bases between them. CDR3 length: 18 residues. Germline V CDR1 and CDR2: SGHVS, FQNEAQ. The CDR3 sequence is CASSLVGKGVRDNQPQHF. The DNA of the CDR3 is TGTGCCAGCAGCTTAGTGGGAAAGGGGGTTCGGGACAATCAGCCCCAGCATTTT. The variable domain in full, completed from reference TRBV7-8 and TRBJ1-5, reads GAGVSQSPRYKVAKRGQDVALRCDPISGHVSLFWYQQALGQGPEFLTYFQNEAQLDKSGLPSDRFFAERPEGSVSTLKIQRTQQEDSAVYLCASSLVGKGVRDNQPQHFGDGTRLSIL.

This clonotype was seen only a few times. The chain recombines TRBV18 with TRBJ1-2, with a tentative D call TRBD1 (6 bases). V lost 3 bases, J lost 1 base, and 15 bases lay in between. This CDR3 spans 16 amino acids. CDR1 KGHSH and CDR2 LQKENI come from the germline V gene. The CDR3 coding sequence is TGTGCCAGCTCACCCCTACAGGGTACCAATAACTATGGCTACACCTTC. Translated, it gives CASSPLQGTNNYGYTF.

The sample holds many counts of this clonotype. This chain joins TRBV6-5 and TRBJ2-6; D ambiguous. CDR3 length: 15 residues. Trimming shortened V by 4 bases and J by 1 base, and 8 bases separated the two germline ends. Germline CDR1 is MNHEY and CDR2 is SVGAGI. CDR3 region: CASSFTDSGANVLTF. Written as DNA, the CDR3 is TGTGCCAGCAGTTTTACAGATTCTGGGGCCAACGTCCTGACTTTC.

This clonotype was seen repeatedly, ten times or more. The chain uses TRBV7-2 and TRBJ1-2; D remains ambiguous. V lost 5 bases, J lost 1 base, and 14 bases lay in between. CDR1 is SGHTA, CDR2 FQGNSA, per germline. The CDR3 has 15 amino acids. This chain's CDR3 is CASSPQADRNYGYTF. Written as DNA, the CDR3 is TGTGCCAGCAGCCCCCAGGCCGACCGTAACTATGGCTACACCTTC.

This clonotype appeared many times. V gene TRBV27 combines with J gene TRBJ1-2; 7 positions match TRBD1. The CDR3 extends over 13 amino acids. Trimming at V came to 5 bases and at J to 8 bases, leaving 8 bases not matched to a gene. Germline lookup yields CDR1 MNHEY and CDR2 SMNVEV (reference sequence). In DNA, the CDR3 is TGTGCCAGCAGTATGAAGGGGGCTGGAGGCTACACCTTC. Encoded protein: CASSMKGAGGYTF.